This T cell receptor beta chain comes out of a study of blood T cell repertoires in COVID-19. Participants were placed into cohorts based on the clinical history they reported. Assay used: immunoSEQ multiplex PCR; TCRdb lists only in-frame clones, some missing. The sample has around 190,000 clones, roughly 86% seen once. The length of the CDR3 is 16 residues. With V trimmed by 0 bases and J by 4 bases, 7 bases remained unmatched. The germline V gene has CDR1 LGHNA and CDR2 YNFKEQ. The chain has TRBV4-2 and TRBJ2-7; 9 bases map to TRBD2. This TCR was recovered from a man younger than 35 with acute COVID-19. Material for sequencing was PBMCs or T cells enriched from blood (not recorded which). The CDR3 loop reads CASSQEASSGTYEQYF. CDR3 nucleotide sequence: TGTGCCAGCAGCCAAGAGGCGTCTAGCGGGACGTACGAGCAGTACTTC.